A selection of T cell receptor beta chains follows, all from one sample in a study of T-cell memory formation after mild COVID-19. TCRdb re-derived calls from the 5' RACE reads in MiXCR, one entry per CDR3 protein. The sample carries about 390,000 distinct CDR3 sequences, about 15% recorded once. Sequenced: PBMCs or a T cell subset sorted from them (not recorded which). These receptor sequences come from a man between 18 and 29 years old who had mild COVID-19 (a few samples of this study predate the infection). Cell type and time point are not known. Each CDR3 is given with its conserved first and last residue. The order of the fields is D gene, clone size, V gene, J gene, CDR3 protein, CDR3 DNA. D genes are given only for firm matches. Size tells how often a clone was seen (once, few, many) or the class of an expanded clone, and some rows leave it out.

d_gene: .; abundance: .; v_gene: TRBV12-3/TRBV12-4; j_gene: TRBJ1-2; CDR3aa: CASSPLRQATNYGYTF; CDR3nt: TGTGCCAGCAGCCCACTTAGACAGGCAACTAACTATGGCTACACCTTC
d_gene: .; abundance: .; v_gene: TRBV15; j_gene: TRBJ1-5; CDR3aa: CATRADSLQPQHF; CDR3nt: TGTGCCACCAGGGCGGACAGCCTGCAGCCCCAGCATTTT
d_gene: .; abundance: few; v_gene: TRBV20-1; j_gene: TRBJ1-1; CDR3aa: CSARVFLLGNTEAFF; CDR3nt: TGCAGTGCTAGAGTCTTTTTGTTGGGAAACACTGAAGCTTTCTTT
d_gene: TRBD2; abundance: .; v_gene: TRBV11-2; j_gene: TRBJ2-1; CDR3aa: CASSPAGGYNEQFF; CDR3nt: TGTGCCAGCAGCCCCGCGGGGGGGTACAATGAGCAGTTCTTC
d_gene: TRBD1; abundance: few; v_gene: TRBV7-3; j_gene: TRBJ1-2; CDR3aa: CASSPRTGRKGTTF; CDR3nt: TGTGCCAGCAGCCCACGGACAGGGAGAAAAGGAACCACCTTC
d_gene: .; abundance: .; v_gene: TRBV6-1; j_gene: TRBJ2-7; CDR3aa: CASSEDGSSYEQYF; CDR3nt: TGTGCCAGCAGTGAAGACGGTAGCTCCTACGAGCAGTACTTC
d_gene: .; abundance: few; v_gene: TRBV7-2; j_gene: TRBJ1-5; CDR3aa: CASSRVGPGVFNQPQHF; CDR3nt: TGTGCCAGCAGCCGGGTGGGCCCTGGGGTTTTCAATCAGCCCCAGCATTTT
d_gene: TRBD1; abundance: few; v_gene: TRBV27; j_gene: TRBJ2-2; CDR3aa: CASSSRGTGGVTGELFF; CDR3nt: TGTGCCAGCAGTTCCCGGGGGACAGGGGGAGTAACCGGGGAGCTGTTTTTT
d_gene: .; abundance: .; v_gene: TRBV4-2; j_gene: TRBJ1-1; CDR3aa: CASSQAQGSDTEAFF; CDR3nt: TGTGCCAGCAGCCAGGCGCAGGGGAGTGACACTGAAGCTTTCTTT
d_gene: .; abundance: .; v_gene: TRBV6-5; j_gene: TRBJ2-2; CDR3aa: CASSYSDDAGELFF; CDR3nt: TGTGCCAGCAGTTACTCGGACGACGCCGGGGAGCTGTTTTTT
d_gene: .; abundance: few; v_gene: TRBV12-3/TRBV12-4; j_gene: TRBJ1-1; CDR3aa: CASSHDTGTNTEAFF; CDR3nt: TGTGCCAGCAGTCACGACACTGGCACGAACACTGAAGCTTTCTTT
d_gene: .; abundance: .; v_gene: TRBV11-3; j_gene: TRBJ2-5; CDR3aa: CASSPGDSSGETQYF; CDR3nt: TGTGCCAGCAGCCCAGGGGACTCTTCGGGAGAGACCCAGTACTTC
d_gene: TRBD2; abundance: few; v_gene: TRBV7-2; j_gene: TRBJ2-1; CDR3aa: CASRQTSGGYNEQFF; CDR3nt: TGTGCCAGCAGACAGACTAGCGGGGGGTACAATGAGCAGTTCTTC
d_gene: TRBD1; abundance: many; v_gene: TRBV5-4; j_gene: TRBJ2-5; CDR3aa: CASSPTGMEETQYF; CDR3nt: TGTGCCAGCAGCCCGACAGGGATGGAAGAGACCCAGTACTTC
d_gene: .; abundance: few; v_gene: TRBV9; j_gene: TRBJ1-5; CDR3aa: CASSPLGGAGQPQHF; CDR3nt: TGTGCCAGCAGCCCCTTGGGGGGCGCCGGTCAGCCCCAGCATTTT
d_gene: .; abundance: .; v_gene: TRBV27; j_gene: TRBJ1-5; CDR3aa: CASSLSAGAGQPQHF; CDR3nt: TGTGCCAGCAGTTTATCTGCAGGGGCAGGGCAGCCCCAGCATTTT
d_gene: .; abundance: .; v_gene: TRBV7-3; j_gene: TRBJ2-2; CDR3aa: CASSLNARGNTGELFF; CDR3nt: TGTGCCAGCAGCTTAAACGCCCGTGGGAACACCGGGGAGCTGTTTTTT
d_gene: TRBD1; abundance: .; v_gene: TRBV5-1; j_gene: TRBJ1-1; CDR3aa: CASSWTGETEAFF; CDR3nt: TGCGCCAGCAGTTGGACAGGGGAAACTGAAGCTTTCTTT
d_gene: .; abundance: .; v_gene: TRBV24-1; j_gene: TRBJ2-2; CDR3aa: CATSDEQGAGELFF; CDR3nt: TGTGCCACCAGTGATGAACAGGGCGCCGGGGAGCTGTTTTTT
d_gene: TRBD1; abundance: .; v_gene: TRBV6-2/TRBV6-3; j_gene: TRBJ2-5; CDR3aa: CASSNRDREKTQYF; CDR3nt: TGTGCCAGCAGTAACCGGGACAGGGAGAAGACCCAGTACTTC
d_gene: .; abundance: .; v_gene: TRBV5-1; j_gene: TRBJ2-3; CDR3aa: CASSLAFAAASTDTQYF; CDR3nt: TGCGCCAGCAGCTTGGCGTTTGCGGCGGCTAGCACAGATACGCAGTATTTT
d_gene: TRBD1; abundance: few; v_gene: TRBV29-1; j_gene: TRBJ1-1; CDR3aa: CSAGQGGSTEAFF; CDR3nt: TGCAGCGCCGGACAGGGTGGTTCCACTGAAGCTTTCTTT